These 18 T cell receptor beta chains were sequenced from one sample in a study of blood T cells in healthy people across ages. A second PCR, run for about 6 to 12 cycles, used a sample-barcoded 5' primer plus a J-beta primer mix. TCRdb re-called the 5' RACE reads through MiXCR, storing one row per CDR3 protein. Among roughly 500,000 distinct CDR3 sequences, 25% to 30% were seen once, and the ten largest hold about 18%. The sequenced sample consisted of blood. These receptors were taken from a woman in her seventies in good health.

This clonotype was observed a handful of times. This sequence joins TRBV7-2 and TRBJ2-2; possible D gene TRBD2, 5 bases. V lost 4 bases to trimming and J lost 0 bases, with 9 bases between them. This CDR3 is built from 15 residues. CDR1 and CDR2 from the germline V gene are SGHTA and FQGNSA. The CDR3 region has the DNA TGTGCCAGCAGCTATGCGGGTTCGAACACCGGGGAGCTGTTTTTT. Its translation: CASSYAGSNTGELFF.

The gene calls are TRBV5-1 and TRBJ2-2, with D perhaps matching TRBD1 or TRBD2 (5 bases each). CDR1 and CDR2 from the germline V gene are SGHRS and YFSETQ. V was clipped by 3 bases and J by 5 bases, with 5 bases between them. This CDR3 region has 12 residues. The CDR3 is CASSWGTGELFF. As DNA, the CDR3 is TGCGCCAGCAGCTGGGGGACCGGGGAGCTGTTTTTT.

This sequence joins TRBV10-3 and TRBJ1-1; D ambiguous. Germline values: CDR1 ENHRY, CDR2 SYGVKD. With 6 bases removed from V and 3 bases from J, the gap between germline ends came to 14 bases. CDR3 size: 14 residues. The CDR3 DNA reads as TGTGCCATCAGGGAAGTTGCGCGGGACACTGAAGCTTTCTTT. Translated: CAIREVARDTEAFF.

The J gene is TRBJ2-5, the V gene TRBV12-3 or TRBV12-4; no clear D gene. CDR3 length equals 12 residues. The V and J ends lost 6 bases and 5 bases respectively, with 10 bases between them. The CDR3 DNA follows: TGTGCCAGCAGCTGGACCTGGGAGACCCAGTACTTC. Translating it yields CASSWTWETQYF.

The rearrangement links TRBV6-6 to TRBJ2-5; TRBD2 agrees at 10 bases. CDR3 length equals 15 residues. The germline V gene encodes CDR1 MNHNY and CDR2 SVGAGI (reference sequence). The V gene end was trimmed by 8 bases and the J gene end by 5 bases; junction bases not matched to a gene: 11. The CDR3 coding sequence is TGTGCCAGCTCTCGGACTAGCGGACCGTTTGAGACCCAGTACTTC. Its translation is CASSRTSGPFETQYF.

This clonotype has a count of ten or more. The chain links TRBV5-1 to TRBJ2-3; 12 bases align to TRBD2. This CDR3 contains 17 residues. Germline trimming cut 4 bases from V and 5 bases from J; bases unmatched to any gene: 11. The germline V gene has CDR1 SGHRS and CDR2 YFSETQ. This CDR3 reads CASSAGLAGLSGDTQYF. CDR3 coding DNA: TGCGCCAGCAGCGCGGGACTAGCGGGCCTTTCCGGAGATACGCAGTATTTT.

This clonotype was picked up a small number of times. In nucleotides, the CDR3 is TGCGCCAGCAGGATGGGGAGGGATCAGCCCCAGCATTTT. Translated, it gives CASRMGRDQPQHF. This sequence joins TRBV5-1 and TRBJ1-5; D unresolved. The CDR3 is 13 amino acids. The germline V and J ends were trimmed by 5 bases and 5 bases, with 11 bases remaining between them. Germline-derived CDR1 and CDR2 are SGHRS and YFSETQ.

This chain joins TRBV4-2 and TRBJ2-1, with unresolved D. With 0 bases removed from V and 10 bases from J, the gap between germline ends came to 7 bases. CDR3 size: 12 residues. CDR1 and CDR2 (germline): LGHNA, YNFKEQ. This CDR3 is CASSQDDIEQFF. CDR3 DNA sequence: TGTGCCAGCAGCCAAGATGATATCGAGCAGTTCTTC.

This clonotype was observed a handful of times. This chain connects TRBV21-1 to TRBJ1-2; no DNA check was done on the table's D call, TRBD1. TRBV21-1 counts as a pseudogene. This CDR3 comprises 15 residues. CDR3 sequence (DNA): TGTGCCAGCCACCAAACAGGGGGCGCATACTATGGCTACACCTTC. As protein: CASHQTGGAYYGYTF.

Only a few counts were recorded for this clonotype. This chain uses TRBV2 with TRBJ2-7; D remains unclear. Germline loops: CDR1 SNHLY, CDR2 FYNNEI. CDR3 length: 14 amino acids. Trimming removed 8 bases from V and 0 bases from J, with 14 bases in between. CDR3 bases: TGTGCCAGCCGGAAGATTGAGACCTCCTACGAGCAGTACTTC. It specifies CASRKIETSYEQYF.

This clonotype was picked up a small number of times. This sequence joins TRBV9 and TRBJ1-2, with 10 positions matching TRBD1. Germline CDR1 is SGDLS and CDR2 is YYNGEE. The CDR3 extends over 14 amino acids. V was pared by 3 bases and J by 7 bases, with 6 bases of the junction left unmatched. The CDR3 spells CASSEMTGGLGYTF. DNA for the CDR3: TGTGCCAGCAGCGAGATGACAGGGGGCCTTGGCTACACCTTC.

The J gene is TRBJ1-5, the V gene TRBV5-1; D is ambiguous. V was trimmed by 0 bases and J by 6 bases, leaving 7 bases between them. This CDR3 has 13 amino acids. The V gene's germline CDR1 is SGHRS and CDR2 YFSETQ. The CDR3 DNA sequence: TGCGCCAGCAGCTTGGCACAAGGTCAGCCCCAGCATTTT. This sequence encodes CASSLAQGQPQHF.

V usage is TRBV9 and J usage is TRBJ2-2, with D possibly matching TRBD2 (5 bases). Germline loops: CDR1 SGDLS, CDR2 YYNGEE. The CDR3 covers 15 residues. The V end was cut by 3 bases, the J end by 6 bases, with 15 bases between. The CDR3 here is CASSGSGMPSGELFF. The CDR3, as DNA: TGTGCCAGCAGCGGTTCGGGGATGCCATCCGGGGAGCTGTTTTTT.

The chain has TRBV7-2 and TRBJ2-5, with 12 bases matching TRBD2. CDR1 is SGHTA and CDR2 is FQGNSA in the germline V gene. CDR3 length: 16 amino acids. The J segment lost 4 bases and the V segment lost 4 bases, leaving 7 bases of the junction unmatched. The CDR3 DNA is TGTGCCAGCAGCTCCACTCTAGCGGGGGGGCGAGAGACCCAGTACTTC. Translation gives CASSSTLAGGRETQYF.

CDR3 protein: CASSLRRNEQFF. The CDR3 DNA is TGTGCCAGCAGCCTTCGAAGGAATGAGCAGTTCTTC. This chain joins TRBV3-1 and TRBJ2-5; D remains unclear. The end of the DNA is better explained by TRBJ2-1, so the J call may be wrong. The CDR3 is 12 amino acids. Per germline, CDR1 LGHDT and CDR2 YNNKEL (reference sequence).

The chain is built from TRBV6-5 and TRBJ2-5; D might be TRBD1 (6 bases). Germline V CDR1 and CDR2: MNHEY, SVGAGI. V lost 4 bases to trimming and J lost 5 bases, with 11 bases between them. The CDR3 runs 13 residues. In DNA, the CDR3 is TGTGCCAGCAGTTGGGACATTCGCGAGACCCAGTACTTC. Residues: CASSWDIRETQYF.

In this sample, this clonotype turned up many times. The CDR3 region has the DNA TGTGCCAGCAGTTTCAGGGGGGGCGAGGGGGGCTACACCTTC. Its protein is CASSFRGGEGGYTF. The gene calls are TRBV27 and TRBJ1-2; TRBD1 aligns across 7 bases. J was trimmed by 8 bases and V by 3 bases; bases with no gene match: 9. The CDR3 totals 14 residues. Germline V gene data show CDR1 as MNHEY and CDR2 as SMNVEV (reference sequence).

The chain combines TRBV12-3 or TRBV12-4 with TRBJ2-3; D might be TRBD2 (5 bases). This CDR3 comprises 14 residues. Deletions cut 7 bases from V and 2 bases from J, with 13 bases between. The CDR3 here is CASKSGRYTDTQYF. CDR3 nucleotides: TGTGCCAGCAAGTCGGGGAGATACACAGATACGCAGTATTTT.